The 8 T cell receptor beta chains below all came from one sample that was sequenced in a study of Graves' ophthalmopathy and Graves' hyperthyroidism. RNA transcripts yielded amplified TCR beta CDR3 regions. After a first-round RT-PCR with HTBI primers, a second-round multiplex PCR was run. TCRdb fed the multiplex PCR reads into MiXCR, producing one record per CDR3 protein. The profile shows under 200,000 distinct CDR3 sequences, less than 45% of them singletons. Sequencing was performed on peripheral blood. These receptor sequences come from a woman aged 40 to 49 with Graves' ophthalmopathy.

This clonotype was counted many times. The chain has TRBV6-2 or TRBV6-3 and TRBJ2-4; D is unclear. This CDR3 comprises 13 residues. The germline V gene encodes CDR1 MNHEY and CDR2 SVGEGT. Deletions cut 5 bases from V and 0 bases from J, with 5 bases between. The DNA for the CDR3 is TGTGCCAGCAGTGTACTAGCCAAAAACATTCAGTACTTC. Amino acid sequence: CASSVLAKNIQYF.

The chain has TRBV7-2 and TRBJ2-7; a possible D gene is TRBD2 (5 bases). CDR3 length equals 15 residues. V shed 5 bases and J shed 5 bases, with 19 bases lying between them. CDR1 and CDR2 from the germline V gene are SGHTA and FQGNSA. The CDR3, as DNA: TGTGCCAGCAGCCTAGGGTCGTGGAGGATAGACGAGCAGTACTTC. Translation gives CASSLGSWRIDEQYF.

At least ten counts were recorded for this clonotype. The chain joins TRBV11-2 to TRBJ1-5; 7 bases align to TRBD1. V was pared by 4 bases and J by 3 bases, with 12 bases of the junction left unmatched. From germline, CDR1 is SGHAT and CDR2 FQNNGV. The CDR3 length is 17 residues. Written as DNA, the CDR3 is TGTGCCAGCAGCTCCGCCAGGGGGGGGTTGGACAATCAGCCCCAGCATTTT. It codes for CASSSARGGLDNQPQHF.

Ten or more counts support this clonotype. The rearrangement joins TRBV7-2 to TRBJ2-7; 9 bases match TRBD1. This CDR3 contains 13 residues. Per the germline V gene, CDR1 is SGHTA and CDR2 is FQGNSA. The ends lost 6 bases at V and 5 bases at J; junction bases unmatched: 5. The CDR3 nucleotides read TGTGCCAGCAGACGGGACAGGGCGGACGAGCAGTACTTC. This translates into CASRRDRADEQYF.

This clonotype was counted at least ten times. The V call is TRBV7-2, the J call TRBJ2-7; D not resolved. The germline V gene has CDR1 SGHTA and CDR2 FQGNSA. V gave up 5 bases and J gave up 2 bases, with 7 bases separating them. CDR3 length equals 12 residues. The CDR3 DNA reads TGTGCCAGCAGCCGCAGCACCTACGAGCAGTACTTC. This translates into CASSRSTYEQYF.

This clonotype was observed many times. The V call is TRBV19, the J call TRBJ2-7; 11 bases map to TRBD1. Losses at the gene ends were 5 bases for V and 6 bases for J; bases not matched to a gene: 6. Germline loops: CDR1 LNHDA, CDR2 SQIVND (reference sequence). This CDR3 is 14 amino acids long. The CDR3 DNA follows: TGTGCCAGTAGTCAGACCGGGACAGGGGGCGAGCAGTACTTC. Encoded protein: CASSQTGTGGEQYF.

The genes are TRBV4-1 and TRBJ2-7, with 8 bases matching TRBD2. The V gene's germline CDR1 is MGHRA and CDR2 YSYEKL. V trimming: 0 bases; J trimming: 6 bases; junction bases outside the gene matches: 10. This CDR3 is 16 amino acids long. In DNA form, the CDR3 reads TGCGCCAGCAGCCAAGATACCGGGACTAGAAGTTTCGAGCAGTACTTC. It specifies CASSQDTGTRSFEQYF.

This clonotype was observed many times. The CDR3 coding sequence is TGTGCCAGCAGCAGGGGTTCGAGCAATCAGCCCCAGCATTTT. Amino acids: CASSRGSSNQPQHF. V is TRBV12-3 or TRBV12-4 and J is TRBJ1-5; D may be TRBD1 (6 bases). This CDR3 has 14 amino acids. Trimming shortened V by 6 bases and J by 1 base, and 10 bases separated the two germline ends.